This TCR beta chain was observed in a study of T-cell reconstitution after alpha-beta-depleted transplantation in children. This clonotype showed up many times. Its target is not known. The library targeted TCRbeta and was prepared with unique molecular identifiers. TCRdb used MiXCR to reprocess the PCR reads, holding one entry per CDR3 protein. The sample has fewer than 250,000 distinct CDR3 sequences; roughly 7.7% are singletons. Germline CDR1 is SNHLY and CDR2 is FYNNEI. With 6 bases removed from V and 5 bases from J, the gap between germline ends came to 13 bases. There are 13 residues in the CDR3. Study-level findings and limits: The main origin of T-cell counts and diversity one year after transplant was newly produced T cells. It was reported that alpha-beta T cells came from several hundred expanded graft clones (about two months after transplant). Several patients had high TCRbeta diversity at day 60; it came from surviving recipient T cells and thymic progenitors.

The sample in question was PBMCs, mostly from graft donor cells, obtained 180 days after TCRalphabeta/CD19-depleted stem cell transplant. This receptor was identified in a male patient between 10 and 17 years old who had a stem cell transplant for acute lymphoblastic leukemia, so the T cells may come from the graft donor. This chain joins TRBV2 and TRBJ1-1; D remains ambiguous. The CDR3 DNA reads as TGTGCCAGCAGCGTTGAGGACCTGACTGAAGCTTTCTTT. Its translation: CASSVEDLTEAFF.